Listed below are T cell receptor beta chains from one sample, sequenced in a study of T cells in Graves' hyperthyroidism and ophthalmopathy. TCRdb recomputed calls from the multiplex PCR reads with MiXCR, one row per CDR3 protein. The repertoire holds fewer than 300,000 distinct CDR3 sequences, roughly 15% seen once, with about 33% in the top ten. Material for sequencing was blood. These receptors all come from a woman in her 50s with Graves' hyperthyroidism that later progressed to Graves' ophthalmopathy. Both conserved end residues are part of each CDR3. Fields, in order: D gene, V gene, J gene, clone size, CDR3 protein, CDR3 DNA. The D gene is left open where the match is weak. Some rows mark clone size as missing; the rest say once, few, many or name a class of expanded clone.

d_call: TRBD1; v_call: TRBV18; j_call: TRBJ2-1; clone_size: many; cdr3_aa: CASSPPRQGQRFF; cdr3_nt: TGTGCCAGCTCACCACCCCGACAGGGACAGCGGTTCTTC
d_call: TRBD2; v_call: TRBV12-3/TRBV12-4; j_call: TRBJ2-3; clone_size: -; cdr3_aa: CASSGLAGGLTDTQYF; cdr3_nt: TGTGCCAGCAGTGGACTAGCGGGAGGACTCACAGATACGCAGTATTTT
d_call: -; v_call: TRBV5-1; j_call: TRBJ2-1; clone_size: -; cdr3_aa: CASSLGINSGPGIF; cdr3_nt: TGCGCCAGCAGCTTGGGAATAAATAGCGGTCCGGGGATCTTC
d_call: -; v_call: TRBV27; j_call: TRBJ2-1; clone_size: many; cdr3_aa: CASSLTTVAGIREFF; cdr3_nt: TGTGCCAGCAGTTTAACGACCGTGGCGGGCATCCGGGAGTTCTTC
d_call: TRBD2; v_call: TRBV28; j_call: TRBJ2-7; clone_size: many; cdr3_aa: CASSLSGTSIHEQYF; cdr3_nt: TGTGCCAGCAGTTTAAGCGGGACTAGCATCCACGAGCAGTACTTC
d_call: TRBD1; v_call: TRBV28; j_call: TRBJ1-2; clone_size: many; cdr3_aa: CASTQGNYGYTF; cdr3_nt: TGTGCCAGCACACAGGGGAACTATGGCTACACCTTC
d_call: -; v_call: TRBV9; j_call: TRBJ2-7; clone_size: -; cdr3_aa: CASSSRKLHEQYF; cdr3_nt: TGTGCCAGCAGCTCTAGGAAACTCCACGAGCAGTACTTC
d_call: TRBD2; v_call: TRBV29-1; j_call: TRBJ2-2; clone_size: -; cdr3_aa: CSVLAGTNTGELFF; cdr3_nt: TGCAGCGTCCTAGCGGGGACGAACACCGGGGAGCTGTTTTTT
d_call: TRBD2; v_call: TRBV29-1; j_call: TRBJ2-5; clone_size: few; cdr3_aa: CSVGLAGGETQYF; cdr3_nt: TGCAGCGTTGGACTAGCGGGAGGGGAGACCCAGTACTTC
d_call: -; v_call: TRBV9; j_call: TRBJ2-2; clone_size: few; cdr3_aa: CASSPQIGTGELFF; cdr3_nt: TGTGCCAGCAGCCCCCAAATAGGCACCGGGGAGCTGTTTTTT
d_call: -; v_call: TRBV6-1; j_call: TRBJ1-6; clone_size: few; cdr3_aa: CASSRGVGSSPLHF; cdr3_nt: TGTGCCAGCAGCAGAGGGGTGGGATCGTCACCCCTCCACTTT
d_call: TRBD1; v_call: TRBV28; j_call: TRBJ2-5; clone_size: many; cdr3_aa: CASSLGTGGYKAQYF; cdr3_nt: TGTGCCAGCAGTTTAGGGACAGGGGGGTATAAGGCCCAGTACTTC
d_call: TRBD2; v_call: TRBV28; j_call: TRBJ2-7; clone_size: many; cdr3_aa: CASSLRLAKIYEQYF; cdr3_nt: TGTGCCAGCAGTCTGCGACTAGCGAAAATCTACGAGCAGTACTTC
d_call: -; v_call: TRBV3-1; j_call: TRBJ1-1; clone_size: many; cdr3_aa: CASSPRGVRRAFF; cdr3_nt: TGTGCCAGCAGCCCTAGGGGCGTGAGGAGGGCTTTCTTT
d_call: TRBD2; v_call: TRBV7-9; j_call: TRBJ2-7; clone_size: many; cdr3_aa: CASSLGTPGGPATRKQYF; cdr3_nt: TGTGCCAGCAGCTTAGGTACACCGGGGGGGCCCGCCACTAGGAAGCAGTACTTC
d_call: -; v_call: TRBV3-1; j_call: TRBJ1-1; clone_size: many; cdr3_aa: CASSQIHGPEAFF; cdr3_nt: TGTGCCAGCAGCCAAATACACGGGCCTGAAGCTTTCTTT
d_call: -; v_call: TRBV28; j_call: TRBJ1-1; clone_size: many; cdr3_aa: CASSLSWARASEAFF; cdr3_nt: TGTGCCAGCAGTTTAAGTTGGGCCAGGGCCTCTGAAGCTTTCTTT
d_call: TRBD1; v_call: TRBV28; j_call: TRBJ1-1; clone_size: many; cdr3_aa: CASSWGQGFVEAFF; cdr3_nt: TGTGCCAGCAGTTGGGGACAGGGGTTCGTTGAAGCTTTCTTT
d_call: TRBD2; v_call: TRBV7-3; j_call: TRBJ2-7; clone_size: many; cdr3_aa: CASSLVGTSGEYEQYF; cdr3_nt: TGTGCCAGCAGCTTAGTTGGGACTAGCGGGGAATACGAGCAGTACTTC
d_call: TRBD1; v_call: TRBV28; j_call: TRBJ2-7; clone_size: -; cdr3_aa: CASSAPGQVSYEQYF; cdr3_nt: TGTGCCAGCAGTGCGCCGGGACAGGTCTCCTACGAGCAGTACTTC
d_call: TRBD1; v_call: TRBV7-3; j_call: TRBJ2-3; clone_size: many; cdr3_aa: CASSDERGTGKDTQYF; cdr3_nt: TGTGCCAGCAGCGACGAAAGGGGGACAGGGAAAGATACGCAGTATTTT
d_call: TRBD2; v_call: TRBV20-1; j_call: TRBJ2-7; clone_size: few; cdr3_aa: CSARGLAGGVQYF; cdr3_nt: TGCAGTGCTAGGGGACTAGCGGGAGGTGTGCAGTACTTC
d_call: -; v_call: TRBV4-1; j_call: TRBJ2-7; clone_size: -; cdr3_aa: CASSLMTTRSYEQYF; cdr3_nt: TGCGCCAGCAGCCTAATGACAACTAGGAGCTACGAGCAGTACTTC
d_call: TRBD2; v_call: TRBV7-9; j_call: TRBJ2-7; clone_size: many; cdr3_aa: CASSGGGSGGAEQYF; cdr3_nt: TGTGCCAGCAGCGGAGGGGGATCCGGGGGGGCGGAGCAGTACTTC
d_call: TRBD2; v_call: TRBV20-1; j_call: TRBJ2-1; clone_size: many; cdr3_aa: CSARESSGSRFLSYNEQFF; cdr3_nt: TGCAGTGCTAGAGAGTCTAGCGGGAGTAGGTTCCTCTCCTACAATGAGCAGTTCTTC
d_call: -; v_call: TRBV6-1; j_call: TRBJ2-1; clone_size: many; cdr3_aa: CASSSLGGERYNEQFF; cdr3_nt: TGTGCCAGCAGTTCGCTTGGGGGCGAGAGGTACAATGAGCAGTTCTTC
d_call: TRBD1; v_call: TRBV20-1; j_call: TRBJ2-7; clone_size: many; cdr3_aa: CSARPDRGNYEQYF; cdr3_nt: TGCAGTGCTAGACCCGACAGGGGAAACTACGAGCAGTACTTC
d_call: TRBD1; v_call: TRBV6-1; j_call: TRBJ2-1; clone_size: many; cdr3_aa: CASRGRQGAVNNEQFF; cdr3_nt: TGTGCCAGCAGAGGCAGACAGGGGGCGGTTAACAATGAGCAGTTCTTC
d_call: -; v_call: TRBV2; j_call: TRBJ1-1; clone_size: -; cdr3_aa: CASRSGQGAEAFF; cdr3_nt: TGTGCCAGCAGAAGTGGCCAGGGAGCTGAAGCTTTCTTT
d_call: TRBD1; v_call: TRBV5-8; j_call: TRBJ1-2; clone_size: few; cdr3_aa: CASSSDRGLSGYTF; cdr3_nt: TGTGCCAGCAGCTCGGACAGGGGGCTTTCTGGCTACACCTTC
d_call: -; v_call: TRBV6-5; j_call: TRBJ2-3; clone_size: few; cdr3_aa: CASSYGRFTDTQYF; cdr3_nt: TGTGCCAGCAGTTACGGGCGCTTCACAGATACGCAGTATTTT
d_call: TRBD1; v_call: TRBV7-2; j_call: TRBJ1-6; clone_size: few; cdr3_aa: CASSLDPGGVSPLHF; cdr3_nt: TGTGCCAGCAGCTTAGACCCAGGGGGGGTTTCACCCCTCCACTTT
d_call: TRBD1; v_call: TRBV7-9; j_call: TRBJ2-1; clone_size: -; cdr3_aa: CASSSGTGRDEQFF; cdr3_nt: TGTGCCAGCAGCTCGGGGACAGGGAGGGATGAGCAGTTCTTC
d_call: -; v_call: TRBV5-1; j_call: TRBJ1-3; clone_size: -; cdr3_aa: CASSFSQGNTIYF; cdr3_nt: TGCGCCAGCAGCTTTTCACAAGGAAACACCATATATTTT
d_call: -; v_call: TRBV9; j_call: TRBJ1-6; clone_size: few; cdr3_aa: CASSENRDSPLHF; cdr3_nt: TGTGCCAGCAGCGAAAACAGGGATTCACCCCTCCACTTT
d_call: -; v_call: TRBV30; j_call: TRBJ2-7; clone_size: many; cdr3_aa: CAWSRARGVYEQYF; cdr3_nt: TGTGCCTGGAGTAGGGCTAGAGGAGTGTACGAGCAGTACTTC
d_call: -; v_call: TRBV28; j_call: TRBJ2-7; clone_size: many; cdr3_aa: CASSSPGRIREQYF; cdr3_nt: TGTGCCAGCAGTTCACCAGGACGGATTCGGGAGCAGTACTTC
d_call: -; v_call: TRBV5-1; j_call: TRBJ1-1; clone_size: many; cdr3_aa: CASSLAAGRRGPVAEAFF; cdr3_nt: TGCGCCAGCAGCTTGGCCGCAGGGAGAAGAGGTCCAGTGGCTGAAGCTTTCTTT
d_call: -; v_call: TRBV9; j_call: TRBJ2-7; clone_size: -; cdr3_aa: CASSVVSSGVNEQYF; cdr3_nt: TGTGCCAGCAGCGTGGTTTCCTCTGGGGTCAACGAGCAGTACTTC
d_call: TRBD2; v_call: TRBV7-8; j_call: TRBJ2-7; clone_size: many; cdr3_aa: CASSAPGTSGSYEQYF; cdr3_nt: TGTGCCAGCAGCGCCCCCGGGACTAGCGGGTCCTACGAGCAGTACTTC